This TCR beta chain was recorded in a study of identical twins. Study-wide results and limits: Twin-shared out-of-frame alpha sequences were enriched for low generation probability. In monozygotic twins, models underestimated the sharing of out-of-frame TCR alpha.

The CDR3 consists of 15 residues. Germline CDR1 SGHRS, CDR2 YFSETQ. V was shortened by 4 bases and J by 3 bases, with 16 bases between the two germline ends. Healthy Caucasians made up all donors. A note on this clonotype: Its antigen remains unidentified.

A universal primer site was incorporated via template switching, and the cDNA contained unique molecular identifiers. TCRdb re-called the 5' RACE reads through MiXCR, storing one row per CDR3 protein. The profile shows some 710,000 distinct CDR3 sequences, around 6% of them singletons. This receptor was obtained from a man aged 18 to 30 in good health. The chain links TRBV5-1 to TRBJ2-5, with D possibly being TRBD1 or TRBD2 (5 bases each). Material for sequencing was naive T cells sorted from blood. In DNA form, the CDR3 reads TGCGCCAGCAGCGTTTCCGGGACGCTAAAAGAGACCCAGTACTTC. Translation gives CASSVSGTLKETQYF.